The 11 T cell receptor beta chains given below trace back to one sample, sequenced in a study of blood T cell repertoires in COVID-19 (dated by TCRdb to 2018 to 2021). Library method: the immunoSEQ multiplex PCR assay. TCRdb retrieved this table from immuneACCESS and kept in-frame rearrangements only. Not all clones are present; in checked studies, unresolved V genes account for under half, and no reason is known for the remainder. The sample table contains some 130,000 clones; only one count was recorded for approximately 80% of them. Of the sample, roughly 9.8% falls within the top ten clones. Input material: peripheral blood. These TCRs come from a man in his sixties who had recovered from COVID-19.

V and J are TRBV10-2 and TRBJ2-2; TRBD2 matches at 12 bases. In germline, CDR1 is WSHSY, CDR2 SAAADI. CDR3 length equals 16 residues. The junction had 8 bases not matched to a gene; V was cut back by 6 bases and J by 6 bases. DNA of the CDR3: TGCGCCAGCAGACCCCAGACTAGCGGGAGCCCCGGGGAGCTGTTTTTT. This gives the protein CASRPQTSGSPGELFF.

The chain links TRBV7-8 to TRBJ1-5, with 7 nucleotides matching TRBD1. The germline V gene encodes CDR1 SGHVS and CDR2 FQNEAQ. V gave up 5 bases and J gave up 7 bases; unmatched junction bases: 14. The CDR3 is 16 residues long. Written as DNA, the CDR3 is TGTGCCAGCAGCCCCCTGCCCCGACAGGGCGGGCAGCCCCAGCATTTT. Protein product: CASSPLPRQGGQPQHF. The full variable domain, completed using reference TRBV7-8 and TRBJ1-5, is GAGVSQSPRYKVAKRGQDVALRCDPISGHVSLFWYQQALGQGPEFLTYFQNEAQLDKSGLPSDRFFAERPEGSVSTLKIQRTQQEDSAVYLCASSPLPRQGGQPQHFGDGTRLSIL.

The chain uses TRBV24-1 and TRBJ2-3; perhaps TRBD1 as D (6 bases). The CDR3 spans 16 residues. With 3 bases removed from V and 0 bases from J, the gap between germline ends came to 12 bases. Germline CDR1 KGHDR, CDR2 SFDVKD. This CDR3 is CATSDPRDTSTDTQYF. Written as DNA, the CDR3 is TGTGCCACCAGTGATCCTCGGGACACGAGCACAGATACGCAGTATTTT.

This clone has more than one count but fewer than ten. The V and J genes are TRBV5-1 and TRBJ1-1; a weak D match, TRBD1 (5 bases). Germline assignment: CDR1 SGHRS and CDR2 YFSETQ. V lost 4 bases to trimming and J lost 4 bases, with 11 bases between them. The CDR3 has 13 residues. This CDR3 is CASSREGSTEAFF. The DNA for the CDR3 is TGCGCCAGCAGCAGGGAGGGGAGCACTGAAGCTTTCTTT.

The genes are TRBV9 and TRBJ2-3; a weak D match, TRBD2 (6 bases). The V gene lost 6 bases and the J gene lost 2 bases, with 16 bases spanning the gap. This CDR3 is 15 amino acids long. Per germline, CDR1 SGDLS and CDR2 YYNGEE. This chain's CDR3 is CASTFGGEDTDTQYF. The CDR3 coding sequence is TGTGCCAGCACCTTCGGGGGAGAGGACACAGATACGCAGTATTTT.

Details on this clone: Within the sample, other DNA sequences also encode this same CDR3. This chain joins TRBV5-6 and TRBJ1-4; 7 bases fit TRBD1. Trimming removed 3 bases from V and 0 bases from J; junction bases left unmatched: 2. CDR3 length: 15 residues. The germline V gene encodes CDR1 SGHDT and CDR2 YYEEEE. In DNA, the CDR3 is TGTGCCAGCAGCTCCACAGGGGCAACTAATGAAAAACTGTTTTTT. Translated, it gives CASSSTGATNEKLFF.

The chain recombines TRBV3-1 (or the pseudogene TRBV3-2) with TRBJ1-4; a weak D match, TRBD1 (5 bases). The CDR3 is made up of 15 amino acids. V was shortened by 3 bases and J by 7 bases, with 15 bases between the two germline ends. Germline CDR1 reads LGHDT; CDR2 reads YNNKEL (reference sequence). In nucleotides, the CDR3 is TGTGCCAGCAGCCACAACCCGGGGGGACTTGAAAAACTGTTTTTT. This gives the protein CASSHNPGGLEKLFF.

The rearrangement links TRBV4-1 to TRBJ1-5; TRBD1 matches 9 bases. The CDR3 has 15 residues. CDR1 MGHRA and CDR2 YSYEKL come from the germline V gene. The ends lost 4 bases at V and 5 bases at J; junction bases unmatched: 6. The CDR3 DNA sequence: TGCGCCAGCAGCCCGGGACAGGGTTTTGATCAGCCCCAGCATTTT. As protein: CASSPGQGFDQPQHF.

This chain links TRBV28 with TRBJ2-4; TRBD2 is a possible D gene (7 bases). Trimming stripped 10 bases from V and 0 bases from J, with 25 bases between. Germline V gives CDR1 MDHEN, CDR2 SYDVKM. The CDR3 sequence is 18 residues long. Here the CDR3 DNA reads TGTGCCACCCGAGGCCCCCGTCCAGCGGGACAAGCCAAAAACATTCAGTACTTC. Translated: CATRGPRPAGQAKNIQYF. Drawing the rest from reference TRBV28 and TRBJ2-4, the complete variable domain is DVKVTQSSRYLVKRTGEKVFLECVQDMDHENMFWYRQDPGLGLRLIYFSYDVKMKEKGDIPEGYSVSREKKERFSLILESASTNQTSMYLCATRGPRPAGQAKNIQYFGAGTRLSVL.

The chain carries TRBV7-2 and TRBJ2-1; a possible D gene is TRBD1 (6 bases). V lost 5 bases, J lost 1 base, and 15 bases lay in between. The CDR3 has 16 residues. CDR1 and CDR2 (germline): SGHTA, FQGNSA. The DNA of the CDR3 is TGTGCCAGCAGCCTTATATTAGGGGGATCCTACAATGAGCAGTTCTTC. It codes for CASSLILGGSYNEQFF.

This clone was observed once. This chain uses TRBV5-6 with TRBJ2-3, with 7 bases that match TRBD1. The ends lost 3 bases at V and 0 bases at J; junction bases unmatched: 7. The germline V gene encodes CDR1 SGHDT and CDR2 YYEEEE. CDR3 length: 16 amino acids. CDR3 amino acids: CASSWGQTTSTDTQYF. CDR3 coding DNA: TGTGCCAGCAGCTGGGGACAGACTACTAGCACAGATACGCAGTATTTT.